This T cell receptor (beta chain) originates from a study of OX40 agonist ivuxolimab in advanced cancers. For the study at large: Among those enrolled, mean age was about 62 years (range roughly 20 to 79) and 75% to 85% were male.

As for this clone: What it binds is unknown.

Study-level results: The expanded peripheral T cells' antigen specificity was not determined.

The CDR3 runs 17 residues. V dropped 2 bases and J dropped 7; count of bases not matched to a gene: 12. Germline CDR1 ENHRY, CDR2 SYGVKD. Produced via immunoSEQ multiplex PCR; TCRdb's table is partial and in-frame only. The sample includes approximately 35,000 clones, roughly 89% of them seen just once. The sequence was collected from an adult with an advanced solid tumor such as melanoma, head and neck, liver or kidney cancer. The chain employs TRBV10-3 and TRBJ2-2; 8 bases agree with TRBD1. Here the sequenced sample was CD4+ or CD8+ T cells sorted from blood, taken in a trial of the OX40 agonist ivuxolimab. CDR3 in amino acids: CAISEPQGDRGFGELFF. The CDR3 DNA reads as TGTGCCATCAGTGAGCCGCAAGGAGACAGGGGATTCGGGGAGCTGTTTTTT.